This TCR beta chain was profiled in a study of blood T cell repertoires in COVID-19 (dated by TCRdb to about 2020). Describing the broader study: Samples from collaborators originated in the United States, Italy and Spain and spanned both the acute and convalescent phases of COVID-19. The repertoires were released in a freely available public database meant as a resource for research on the immune response to SARS-CoV-2. Deeply sampled blood TCRbeta repertoires from subjects exposed to, actively infected with, or recovered from COVID-19 were included in the dataset. HLA class I and class II types, where available, came from metadata supplied by the sample provider rather than from assay-based typing. The sample metadata nearly always contained a de-identified subject ID, COVID-19 status, age in years and sex. The samples were drawn from two sources: the first 160 participants of the ongoing ImmuneRACE study, and over 950 subjects contributed by 6 global collaborators. The prospective study material was composed of cDNA or gDNA derived from T cells, B-cell-depleted T cells, or PBMCs.

Turning to this clone: There is no known antigen for this receptor. Per-nucleotide qualities are absent, and no much larger clonotype sits a single base away.

Here is what the overall study found, with its caveats: How much clinical and demographic metadata was included differed by source and by participant, and the metadata was provided uncurated.

One collaborating source in Seattle enrolled patients while the patients were actively infected and followed the patients over time throughout the course of disease. Whole blood was collected in K2EDTA tubes by collaborating institutions according to the institutions' own protocols. For TCRbeta analysis, collaborators shipped samples as frozen whole blood, isolated PBMCs, or DNA extracted from either of those sample types. The immunoSEQ Assay, a bias-controlled multiplex PCR, was used to amplify TCRbeta CDR3 regions from genomic DNA. For the original study's pipeline: The number of nucleated cells in each sample was estimated from the amplification of reference gene primers within the assay. To quantify the absolute abundance of each unique TCRbeta CDR3 rearrangement, sequence reads were collapsed and filtered. For each sample, productive Simpson clonality was calculated as the square root of Simpson's diversity index across productive rearrangements. TCRdb re-hosts the immuneACCESS table, in-frame sequences only. Its copies lack some clones; in the studies checked, an unresolved V gene accounts for under half of them, and the cause for the rest is not known. Clone size and the V and J calls come from that table; the DNA yielded D and trimming. The sample contains around 300,000 clones, 75% to 95% of them found a single time. The ten largest make up 6% to 7% of the sample.

The CDR3 covers 13 residues, taking in both the cysteine and the phenylalanine. Left in the record is the CDR3 DNA by itself, 39 bases read in frame from the first base. V and J lose 0 bases and 7 bases, and a span of 10 bases separates them. According to the germline V gene (reference sequence), CDR1 reads GTSNPN and CDR2 reads SVGIG. The source of this sequence is a woman aged 25-40 years with COVID-19, enrolled during active disease. The sample comprised peripheral blood. The chain couples TRBV30 to TRBJ1-5; the D gene is perhaps TRBD1, on 5 matching bases. In nucleotides, the sequence is TGTGCCTGGAGTGTGAAGGGGAACCAGCCCCAGCATTTT. This codes for CAWSVKGNQPQHF. The full variable domain, with segments outside the CDR3 supplied by the reference TRBV30 and TRBJ1-5 proteins, appears as SQTIHQWPATLVQPVGSPLSLECTVEGTSNPNLYWYRQAAGRGLQLLFYSVGIGQISSEVPQNLSASRPQDRQFILSSKKLLLSDSGFYLCAWSVKGNQPQHFGDGTRLSIL.